This T cell receptor (beta chain) was obtained from a study of PD-1 blockade in classical Hodgkin lymphoma. Sequenced by immunoSEQ multiplex PCR; TCRdb stores in-frame clones only, minus some. In the table there are 25,000 to 35,000 clones, around three quarters of which are singletons. Noted time point: cycle 4 day 1 (C4D1), after more than five weeks of nivolumab. Every patient relapsed after autologous stem cell transplantation, and brentuximab vedotin exposure varied. This sequence was found in a human donor with classical Hodgkin lymphoma. The starting material was peripheral blood mononuclear cells (PBMCs), obtained before the fourth cycle of nivolumab.

The CDR3 coding sequence is TGTGCCATCAGTATCCAATTCTTGGGGCCCCAGCATTTT. Translated, it gives CAISIQFLGPQHF. The chain is built from TRBV10-3 and TRBJ1-5; D gene unclear. CDR3 length: 13 amino acids. V dropped 5 bases and J dropped 9 bases, with 14 bases sitting between them. In germline, CDR1 is ENHRY, CDR2 SYGVKD.